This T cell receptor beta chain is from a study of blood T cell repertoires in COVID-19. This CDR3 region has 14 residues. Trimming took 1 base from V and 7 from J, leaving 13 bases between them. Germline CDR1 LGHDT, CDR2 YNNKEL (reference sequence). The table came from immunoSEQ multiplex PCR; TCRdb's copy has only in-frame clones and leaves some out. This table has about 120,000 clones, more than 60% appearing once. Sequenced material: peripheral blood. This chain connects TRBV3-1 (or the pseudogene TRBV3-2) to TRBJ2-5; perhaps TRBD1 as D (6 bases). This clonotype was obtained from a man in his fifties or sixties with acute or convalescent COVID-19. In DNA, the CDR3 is TGTGCCAGCAGCCAAGCGGGACAAGTCGGGACCCAGTACTTC. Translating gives CASSQAGQVGTQYF.